This T cell receptor beta chain was identified during a study of shared clonotypes between healthy human individuals. Study-wide findings and caveats: Richness estimates generally favored naive over memory subsets. Only blood underwent sampling, and tissue repertoires likely differ.

Some clones are missing from TCRdb's copy, which holds only in-frame ones; the method was immunoSEQ multiplex PCR. Among roughly 2,000,000 clones listed, about 95% were seen once. V shed 4 bases and J 2 bases; nucleotides not matched to a gene: 7. In germline, CDR1 is MGHRA, CDR2 YSYEKL. CDR3 size: 15 residues. CD45RO-negative, CCR7-positively selected cells formed the naive CD8 fraction, excluding terminally differentiated effector memory CD45RA+ cells. For this clone: Its antigen is unknown.

The V call is TRBV4-1, the J call TRBJ2-7, with 8 bases matching TRBD1. The sample consisted of naive CD8+ T cells sorted from blood. The clonotype comes from a young man in good health. The CDR3 protein is CASSPVGTGPYEQYF. The CDR3 DNA follows: TGCGCCAGCAGCCCAGTGGGGACAGGACCCTACGAGCAGTACTTC.